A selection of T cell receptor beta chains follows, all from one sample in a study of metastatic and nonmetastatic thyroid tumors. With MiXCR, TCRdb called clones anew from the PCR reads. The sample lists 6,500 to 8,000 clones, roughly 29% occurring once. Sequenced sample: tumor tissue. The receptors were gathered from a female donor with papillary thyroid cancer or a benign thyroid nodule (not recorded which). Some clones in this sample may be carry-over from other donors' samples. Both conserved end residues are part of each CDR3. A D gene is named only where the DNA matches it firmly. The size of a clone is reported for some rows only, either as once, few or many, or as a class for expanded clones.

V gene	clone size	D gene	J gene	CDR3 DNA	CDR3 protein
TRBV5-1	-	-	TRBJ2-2	TGCGCCAGCAGCTTCGGTCCTCTCGGGGACACCGGGGAGCTGTTTTTT	CASSFGPLGDTGELFF
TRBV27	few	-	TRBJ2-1	TGTGCCAGCAGTTTAGACGGGAGCTCCTACAATGAGCAGTTCTTC	CASSLDGSSYNEQFF
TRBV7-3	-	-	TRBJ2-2	TGTGCCAGCAGCTTGGCAGGGACCGGGGAGCTGTTTTTT	CASSLAGTGELFF
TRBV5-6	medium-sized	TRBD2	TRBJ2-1	TGTGCCAGCAGCTTGGACGGGGGGGCCTACAATGAGCAGTTCTTC	CASSLDGGAYNEQFF
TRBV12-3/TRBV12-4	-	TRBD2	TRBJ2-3	TGTGCCAGCAGTTTCGCGCTAGCGGATAACACAGATACGCAGTATTTT	CASSFALADNTDTQYF
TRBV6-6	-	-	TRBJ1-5	TGTGCCAGCAGTTACAATCGGGGGAATCAGCCCCAGCATTTT	CASSYNRGNQPQHF
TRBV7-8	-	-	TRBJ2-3	TGTGCCAGCAGGACCGAGGCAGATACGCAGTATTTT	CASRTEADTQYF
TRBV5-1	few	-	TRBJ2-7	TGCGCCAGCAGCTTGTCCGTGGCGGCCTACGAGCAGTACTTC	CASSLSVAAYEQYF
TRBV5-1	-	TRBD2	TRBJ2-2	TGCGCCAGCAGCTTGGGTGCTAGCGGGAACACCGGGGAGCTGTTTTTT	CASSLGASGNTGELFF
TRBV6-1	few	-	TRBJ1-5	TGTGCCACCGACAAAAAAGGATATAGCAATCAGCCCCAGCATTTT	CATDKKGYSNQPQHF
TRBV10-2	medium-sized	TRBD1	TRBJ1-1	TGCGCCAGCTCTGGACAGGGGATGAACACTGAAGCTTTCTTT	CASSGQGMNTEAFF
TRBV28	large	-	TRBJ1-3	TGTGCCAGCAGTCCCTGGACTCGGGAGTCCGGAAACACCATATATTTT	CASSPWTRESGNTIYF
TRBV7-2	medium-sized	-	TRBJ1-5	TGTGCCAGCAGCTTGATAGGGAATAGCAATCAGCCCCAGCATTTT	CASSLIGNSNQPQHF
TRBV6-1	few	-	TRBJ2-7	TGTGCCACCCTTCCGGAGGCGAAGGGGGGCGGGTACGAGCAGTACTTC	CATLPEAKGGGYEQYF
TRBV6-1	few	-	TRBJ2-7	TGTGCCAGCATTGCGACTTCCTACGAGCAGTACTTC	CASIATSYEQYF
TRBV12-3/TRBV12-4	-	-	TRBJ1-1	TGTGCCAGCTCAGACAGCATGGGAACTGAAGCTTTCTTT	CASSDSMGTEAFF
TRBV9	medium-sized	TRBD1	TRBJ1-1	TGTGCCAGCAGCCCGCGGACAGGGATGAACACTGAAGCTTTCTTT	CASSPRTGMNTEAFF
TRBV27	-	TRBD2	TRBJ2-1	TGTGCCAACACTCACCGACTAGCGGGAGGCGTAAATGAGCAGTTCTTC	CANTHRLAGGVNEQFF
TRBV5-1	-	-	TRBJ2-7	TGCGCCAGCAGCTTGGCCGGCTCAACAGCCTACGAGCAGTACTTC	CASSLAGSTAYEQYF